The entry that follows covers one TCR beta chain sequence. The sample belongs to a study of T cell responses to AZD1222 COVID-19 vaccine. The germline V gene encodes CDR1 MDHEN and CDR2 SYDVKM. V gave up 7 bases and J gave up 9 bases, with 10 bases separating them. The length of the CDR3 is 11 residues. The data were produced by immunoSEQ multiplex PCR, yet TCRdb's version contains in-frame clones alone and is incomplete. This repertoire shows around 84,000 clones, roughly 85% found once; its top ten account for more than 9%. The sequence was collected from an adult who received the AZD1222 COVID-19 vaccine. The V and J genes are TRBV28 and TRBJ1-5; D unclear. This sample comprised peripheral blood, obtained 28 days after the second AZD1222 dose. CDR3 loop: CASTDGGPQHF. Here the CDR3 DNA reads TGTGCCAGCACCGACGGTGGGCCCCAGCATTTT.